This T cell receptor (beta chain) was recovered during a study of cytomegalovirus exposure and HLA in healthy donors. Across the whole study: Of all 400 or so donors who were genotyped, roughly 83% belonged to the Caucasian-associated ancestry cluster.

Germline assignment: CDR1 SNHLY and CDR2 FYNNEI. V gave up 9 bases and J gave up 1 base; unmatched junction bases: 9. This CDR3 has 15 amino acids. Worth noting for this clone: The antigen is unknown.

The study, taken as a whole, reports: Accurate HLA-A and HLA-B prediction from TCR beta sequences was reported for most subjects. Among TCR beta chains, those listed as cytomegalovirus-associated numbered around 180. An analysis done earlier found most TCR beta V segments productive about 87% or about 30% of the time.

The PCR was carried out with 60 Vbeta primers and 13 Jbeta primers. Repertoires were generated with immunoSEQ multiplex PCR, while TCRdb's copy carries only in-frame clones and drops some. Of about 100,000 clones detected, approximately 70% appear once; the ten largest clones hold approximately 3.5%. What was sequenced was PBMCs. This chain uses TRBV2 with TRBJ2-1; TRBD1 matches 7 bases. The source of this sequence is a man aged 40-55 years in good health and CMV-seronegative. CDR3 DNA: TGTGCCAGATACGTGACGGGACAGTCCTACAATGAGCAGTTCTTC. As protein: CARYVTGQSYNEQFF.